This record covers a single T cell receptor (beta chain). As processed by the authors: Estimation of nucleated cell counts relied on the amplification of reference gene primers. Assay: immunoSEQ multiplex PCR; the TCRdb copy retains only in-frame clones and omits some. V and J calls and clone size are as listed in that table; D and trimming were resolved from the DNA. The table lists roughly 50,000 clones, roughly 86% of them singletons, with around 2.2% in the top ten. This sample stems from a study of blood T cell repertoires in COVID-19. Across the study: Samples representing acute and convalescent COVID-19 were sourced from the United States, Italy and Spain.

The J segment lost 0 bases and the V segment lost 3 bases, leaving 8 bases of the junction unmatched. This CDR3 region has 18 residues. Germline V lookup: CDR1 MGHRA, CDR2 YSYEKL. The TCR comes from a woman aged 55-70 years with acute or convalescent COVID-19. J is TRBJ2-1 and V is TRBV4-1; 10 positions match TRBD2. The sample consisted of peripheral blood. The CDR3 loop reads CASSHRAGGKSSYNEQFF. The CDR3, as DNA: TGCGCCAGCAGCCACAGAGCGGGGGGGAAGAGCTCCTACAATGAGCAGTTCTTC.